A single sample gave rise to the 20 T cell receptor beta chains below, sequenced in a study of CD8 T cells in Susac syndrome. RNA totalling roughly 0.45 to 1 ug underwent reverse transcription with random hexamers. One entry per CDR3 protein results from TCRdb running MiXCR on the immunoSEQ multiplex PCR reads. The table has under 200,000 distinct CDR3 sequences, 80% to 95% seen once. The specimen sequenced was CD4+ T cells from PBMCs. These receptors originate from a human donor in good health.

The V gene is TRBV5-1, the J gene TRBJ2-1, with D hard to call. V dropped 0 bases and J dropped 10 bases, with 14 bases sitting between them. The CDR3 has 14 residues. Germline assignment: CDR1 SGHRS and CDR2 YFSETQ. This chain's CDR3 is CASSLVRALGEQFF. As DNA, the CDR3 is TGCGCCAGCAGCTTGGTTCGGGCGTTGGGGGAGCAGTTCTTC.

This chain connects TRBV6-5 to TRBJ2-1; TRBD2 matches 15 bases. J lost 10 bases, V lost 6 bases, and 4 bases had no gene match. There are 14 residues in the CDR3. Looked up from germline, CDR1 is MNHEY and CDR2 is SVGAGI. CDR3 protein: CASRLGLAGGEQFF. The CDR3, as DNA: TGTGCCAGCAGGCTGGGACTAGCGGGGGGCGAGCAGTTCTTC.

The V and J genes are TRBV12-3 or TRBV12-4 and TRBJ1-5; 8 nucleotides agree with TRBD1. V trimming: 4 bases; J trimming: 0 bases; junction bases outside the gene matches: 5. CDR3 length: 16 amino acids. CDR3 DNA: TGTGCCAGCAGTTCCAGGACAGGGACTAGCAATCAGCCCCAGCATTTT. Protein product: CASSSRTGTSNQPQHF.

CDR3 amino acids: CASSPFGEQFF. The CDR3 DNA reads as TGTGCCAGCAGCCCCTTCGGCGAGCAGTTCTTC. The chain carries TRBV11-2 and TRBJ2-1; D gene uncertain. Per germline, CDR1 SGHAT and CDR2 FQNNGV. The CDR3 consists of 11 residues. Trimming left V 5 bases short and J 10 bases short, with 9 bases between.

This chain uses TRBV18 with TRBJ2-7; D gene unclear. Trimming removed 0 bases from V and 3 bases from J, with 0 bases in between. The CDR3 sequence is 11 residues long. Germline assignment: CDR1 KGHSH and CDR2 LQKENI. The DNA for the CDR3 is TGTGCCAGCTCACCACCCTACGAGCAGTACGTC. This translates into CASSPPYEQYV.

V and J are TRBV28 and TRBJ2-5, with 9 bases that match TRBD1. V lost 6 bases and J lost 7; bases outside the gene matches: 9. Per germline, CDR1 MDHEN and CDR2 SYDVKM. The CDR3 covers 14 residues. CDR3: CASSPTRQGGTQYF. The CDR3 DNA reads as TGTGCCAGCAGCCCTACCAGACAGGGGGGGACCCAGTACTTC. The full variable domain, in which reference TRBV28 and TRBJ2-5 provide the parts outside the CDR3, is DVKVTQSSRYLVKRTGEKVFLECVQDMDHENMFWYRQDPGLGLRLIYFSYDVKMKEKGDIPEGYSVSREKKERFSLILESASTNQTSMYLCASSPTRQGGTQYFGPGTRLLVL.

The V call is TRBV7-2, the J call TRBJ2-2; D remains unclear. Trimming pared 6 bases from V and 7 bases from J, leaving 9 bases between. The CDR3 sequence is 12 residues long. Germline-derived CDR1 and CDR2 are SGHTA and FQGNSA. Written as DNA, the CDR3 is TGTGCCAGCAGAAGGGTCAGCGGGGAGCTGTTTTTT. Translation gives CASRRVSGELFF.

This rearrangement joins TRBV7-3 to TRBJ1-1; D is undetermined. The CDR3 runs 14 residues. V lost 1 base, J lost 6 bases, and 12 bases lay in between. Germline CDR1 reads SGHTA; CDR2 reads FQGTGA. CDR3 protein: CASSLRETGAEAFF. Written as DNA, the CDR3 is TGTGCCAGCAGCTTAAGGGAAACCGGGGCTGAAGCTTTCTTT.

V usage is TRBV3-1 and J usage is TRBJ1-3; D gene uncertain. The CDR3 spans 13 residues. V dropped 7 bases and J dropped 0 bases, with 7 bases sitting between them. CDR1 is LGHDT, CDR2 YNNKEL, per germline (reference sequence). CDR3 in amino acids: CASTRASGNTIYF. The CDR3 nucleotides read TGTGCCAGCACTCGTGCCTCTGGAAACACCATATATTTT.

This sequence joins TRBV23-1 and TRBJ1-5; no clear D gene. TRBV23-1 is identified as an open reading frame with a role that is uncertain. The CDR3 is 19 amino acids. V gave up 0 bases and J gave up 2 bases, with 20 bases separating them. In DNA, the CDR3 is TGCGCCAGCAGTCAATCGTATATGGTGGGTCCCTGGGGCAATCAGCCCCAGCATTTT. It yields the protein CASSQSYMVGPWGNQPQHF.

The genes are TRBV20-1 and TRBJ2-5; TRBD2 matches 8 bases. Germline CDR1 and CDR2: DFQATT and SNEGSKA (reference sequence). V gave up 5 bases and J gave up 4 bases; unmatched junction bases: 9. CDR3 size: 14 residues. The CDR3 here is CSAPWTSYGETQYF. In DNA, the CDR3 is TGCAGTGCTCCGTGGACTAGCTATGGAGAGACCCAGTACTTC.

This clonotype was counted a single time. The chain couples TRBV7-2 to TRBJ1-6, with 7 bases matching TRBD1. The J segment lost 6 bases and the V segment lost 5 bases, leaving 7 bases of the junction unmatched. There are 15 residues in the CDR3. CDR1 is SGHTA, CDR2 FQGNSA, per germline. The CDR3 loop is CASSPDRNPNSPLHF. CDR3 nucleotide sequence: TGTGCCAGCAGCCCGGACAGGAATCCTAATTCACCCCTCCACTTT.

This clonotype was recorded only once. The rearrangement links TRBV14 to TRBJ1-6, with a weak D call TRBD1 (5 bases). This CDR3 comprises 14 residues. Looked up from germline, CDR1 is SGHDN and CDR2 is FVKESK. V lost 5 bases to trimming and J lost 8 bases, with 13 bases between them. In DNA form, the CDR3 reads TGTGCCAGCAGCTGGGACTTTCGGGATTCACCCCTCCACTTT. It encodes CASSWDFRDSPLHF.

Remarks on this clonotype: A read error may account for a junction end that differs from germline. The V and J genes are TRBV5-1 and TRBJ2-2, with 7 bases identical to TRBD1. The CDR3 covers 17 residues. Germline lookup yields CDR1 SGHRS and CDR2 YFSETQ. The CDR3: CATSRGNRDSLTGELFF. The CDR3 DNA reads as TGCGCCACCAGCAGGGGTAACCGGGACAGCCTCACCGGGGAGCTGTTTTTT.

J is TRBJ1-2 and V is TRBV9; D is unclear. This CDR3 contains 10 residues. CDR1 is SGDLS and CDR2 is YYNGEE in the germline V gene. Trimming pared 3 bases from V and 8 bases from J, leaving 5 bases between. The CDR3 region is CASSGTGYTF. CDR3 coding DNA: TGTGCCAGCAGCGGGACGGGCTACACCTTC.

This clonotype was seen a single time. The chain carries TRBV4-2 and TRBJ2-7, with D possibly being TRBD1 (6 bases). V was cut by 0 bases and J by 4 bases, with 13 bases left in between. The germline V gene has CDR1 LGHNA and CDR2 YNFKEQ. The CDR3 is made up of 15 amino acids. The CDR3, as DNA: TGTGCCAGCAGCCAAGATTTCAGGGGCGAGTACGAGCAGTACTTC. Its protein is CASSQDFRGEYEQYF.

The rearrangement joins TRBV12-3 or TRBV12-4 to TRBJ1-4; 8 bases are a match to TRBD1. This CDR3 is built from 14 residues. The junction had 7 bases not matched to a gene; V was cut back by 7 bases and J by 6 bases. The CDR3 DNA reads as TGTGCCAGCACCAGGACAGGGTTGGATGAAAAACTGTTTTTT. Translating it yields CASTRTGLDEKLFF.

This chain joins TRBV14 and TRBJ1-2, with D maybe TRBD1 (6 bases). Germline V CDR1 and CDR2: SGHDN, FVKESK. The CDR3 runs 13 residues. V was trimmed by 4 bases and J by 4 bases, leaving 10 bases between them. The CDR3 nucleotides are TGTGCCAGCAGCCCCGACAGGATCTATGGCTACACCTTC. Translating it yields CASSPDRIYGYTF. The complete variable domain, with remaining parts taken from reference TRBV14 and TRBJ1-2, reads EAGVTQFPSHSVIEKGQTVTLRCDPISGHDNLYWYRRVMGKEIKFLLHFVKESKQDESGMPNNRFLAERTGGTYSTLKVQPAELEDSGVYFCASSPDRIYGYTFGSGTRLTVV.

V usage is TRBV6-5 and J usage is TRBJ1-2; D might be TRBD1 (6 bases). V gave up 5 bases and J gave up 8 bases, with 21 bases separating them. The CDR3 runs to 15 residues. The germline gives CDR1 MNHEY, CDR2 SVGAGI. For the CDR3, the DNA is TGTGCCAGCAGTCCAACTCAGGGGTTGGCGGGGGGCTACACCTTC. As protein: CASSPTQGLAGGYTF.

The V call is TRBV5-1, the J call TRBJ1-2, with TRBD1 identical over 7 bases. This CDR3 is 16 amino acids long. Germline V CDR1 and CDR2: SGHRS, YFSETQ. V gave up 1 base and J gave up 4 bases; unmatched junction bases: 10. This CDR3 reads CASSLKALGDSYGYTF. Here the CDR3 DNA reads TGCGCCAGCAGCTTGAAGGCCCTTGGGGACAGCTATGGCTACACCTTC.